The 7 T cell receptor beta chains in this list originate from one sample, sequenced in a study of T-cell reconstitution after alpha-beta-depleted transplantation in children. TCRbeta library construction was performed incorporating unique molecular identifiers. TCRdb passed the PCR reads through MiXCR, listing each CDR3 protein once. The sample lists fewer than 1 million distinct CDR3 sequences, 15% to 20% occurring once. The sequencing used PBMCs, mostly from graft donor cells, collected 360 days after TCRalphabeta/CD19-depleted stem cell transplant. These receptors were collected from a male patient under 18 who had a stem cell transplant for acute lymphoblastic leukemia, so the T cells may come from the graft donor.

This clonotype was recorded once. The chain recombines TRBV2 with TRBJ1-2; D is ambiguous. The CDR3 runs 17 residues. Germline loops: CDR1 SNHLY, CDR2 FYNNEI. V was pared by 8 bases and J by 2 bases, with 24 bases between. This CDR3 reads CASGTFPGIPNNYGYTF. In nucleotides, the CDR3 is TGTGCCAGCGGAACCTTCCCCGGGATCCCAAACAACTATGGCTACACCTTC.

This clonotype appeared a few times. The chain employs TRBV15 and TRBJ2-3; D unclear. V dropped 1 base and J dropped 4 bases, with 3 bases sitting between them. This CDR3 contains 12 residues. Germline V gene sequence: CDR1 LNHNV, CDR2 YYDKDF (reference sequence). In DNA, the CDR3 is TGTGCCACCAGCAGAGTGGCAGATACGCAGTATTTT. It specifies CATSRVADTQYF.

This clonotype was detected only a few times. The V gene is TRBV12-3 or TRBV12-4, the J gene TRBJ2-1; D possibly corresponds to TRBD2 (5 bases). CDR3 length: 16 amino acids. The V end was cut by 3 bases, the J end by 1 base, with 13 bases between. CDR3 coding DNA: TGTGCCAGCAGTTTCGAGGGTTTCCAATCCTACAATGAGCAGTTCTTC. It encodes CASSFEGFQSYNEQFF.

This clonotype was detected a few times. This sequence joins TRBV6-1 and TRBJ1-2; perhaps TRBD1 as D (5 bases). V was shortened by 4 bases and J by 0 bases, with 9 bases between the two germline ends. The CDR3 is made up of 14 amino acids. Germline assignment: CDR1 MNHNS and CDR2 SASEGT. CDR3 loop: CASSVQATNYGYTF. For the CDR3, the DNA is TGTGCCAGCAGTGTACAGGCAACTAACTATGGCTACACCTTC.

At least ten counts were recorded for this clonotype. This chain joins TRBV7-6 and TRBJ2-2; D is uncertain. CDR3 length: 15 amino acids. Germline V CDR1 and CDR2: SGHVS, FNYEAQ. The V end lost 3 bases, the J end lost 2 bases, and 10 bases lay between the germline ends. CDR3 sequence reads: CASSLVHGNTGELFF. The CDR3 nucleotides read TGTGCCAGCAGCTTGGTGCACGGTAACACCGGGGAGCTGTTTTTT.

This clonotype has a count of ten or more. This rearrangement joins TRBV27 to TRBJ1-1, with 9 bases fitting TRBD1. CDR1 is MNHEY and CDR2 is SMNVEV in the germline V gene (reference sequence). J lost 7 bases, V lost 6 bases, and 9 bases had no gene match. The CDR3 extends over 14 amino acids. The CDR3, as DNA: TGTGCCAGCAGATTGGACAGGGGATACCGTGAAGCTTTCTTT. It translates to CASRLDRGYREAFF.

The chain employs TRBV5-1 and TRBJ1-4, with D hard to call. Germline-derived CDR1 and CDR2 are SGHRS and YFSETQ. The ends were cut back, 1 base at V and 3 bases at J, with 7 bases in the middle. The CDR3 consists of 14 residues. The DNA of the CDR3 is TGCGCCAGCAGCTTGCGGCAGTCTAATGAAAAACTGTTTTTT. Protein sequence: CASSLRQSNEKLFF. Full variable domain (outside the CDR3, taken from reference TRBV5-1 and TRBJ1-4): KAGVTQTPRYLIKTRGQQVTLSCSPISGHRSVSWYQQTPGQGLQFLFEYFSETQRNKGNFPGRFSGRQFSNSRSEMNVSTLELGDSALYLCASSLRQSNEKLFFGSGTQLSVL.